This T cell receptor (beta chain) is from a study of blood T cell repertoires in COVID-19. The overall study: From the United States, Italy and Spain came samples of acute and convalescent COVID-19.

The junction had 3 bases not matched to a gene; V was cut back by 2 bases and J by 0 bases. The germline V gene has CDR1 SGHTA and CDR2 FQGNSA. This CDR3 comprises 15 residues. Here immunoSEQ multiplex PCR was the method, and the copy in TCRdb shows in-frame clones only, minus some. The table includes around 200,000 clones, around 84% detected once. The chain carries TRBV7-2 and TRBJ2-7; 8 bases are a match to TRBD2. The source is a woman older than 75 with active or convalescent COVID-19. The source material was peripheral blood. DNA of the CDR3: TGTGCCAGCAGCTTACGGGGGGGGCCCTCCTACGAGCAGTACTTC. Translated, it gives CASSLRGGPSYEQYF.